The 20 T cell receptor beta chains in this list originate from one sample, sequenced in a study of identical twins. MiXCR, applied by TCRdb to the 5' RACE reads, yields one record per CDR3 protein. The data contain approximately 350,000 distinct CDR3 sequences, roughly 12% of them singletons. The data were also submitted as part of a second study, on yellow fever vaccine responses in identical twins.

The sample consisted of CD8+ T cells sorted from blood. All receptors come from a woman aged 18-29 years in good health.

This clonotype was counted at least ten times. The rearrangement uses TRBV27 and TRBJ2-1; D possibly corresponds to TRBD2 (6 bases). CDR1 and CDR2 from the germline V gene are MNHEY and SMNVEV (reference sequence). V shed 7 bases and J shed 9 bases, with 16 bases lying between them. CDR3 length: 13 amino acids. CDR3 coding DNA: TGTGCCAGCACCCCCGGGGAGGCTAGTGAGCAGTTCTTC. Protein sequence: CASTPGEASEQFF.

The chain joins TRBV20-1 to TRBJ1-5; no clear D gene. Germline V gene lookup returns CDR1 DFQATT and CDR2 SNEGSKA (reference sequence). The CDR3 is made up of 14 amino acids. Trimming left V 3 bases short and J 0 bases short, with 9 bases between. CDR3 bases: TGCAGTGCTAGTGAAGGCTATAGCAATCAGCCCCAGCATTTT. Translating gives CSASEGYSNQPQHF.

The V call is TRBV7-7, the J call TRBJ2-3, with 12 bases lining up with TRBD2. Germline assignment: CDR1 SSHAT and CDR2 FNYEAQ (reference sequence). V gave up 4 bases and J gave up 4 bases; unmatched junction bases: 6. The length of the CDR3 is 16 residues. Here the CDR3 DNA reads TGTGCCAGCAGCTCCCCTAGCGGGGGGGACGCAGATACGCAGTATTTT. It yields the protein CASSSPSGGDADTQYF.

Ten or more counts support this clonotype. The chain is built from TRBV5-1 and TRBJ2-7; maybe TRBD2 (6 bases). Germline V gene data show CDR1 as SGHRS and CDR2 as YFSETQ. V lost 5 bases, J lost 1 base, and 13 bases lay in between. This CDR3 has 14 residues. This chain's CDR3 is CASSATGESYEQYV. CDR3 coding DNA: TGCGCCAGCAGTGCAACGGGGGAGTCCTACGAGCAGTACGTC.

The chain links TRBV29-1 to TRBJ1-1, with D possibly being TRBD1 (6 bases). The germline CDR1 and CDR2 sequences are SQVTM and ANQGSEA. There are 14 residues in the CDR3. Trimming left V 7 bases short and J 0 bases short, with 15 bases between. The CDR3 nucleotides read TGCAGCGGAGGCCGGGACACCTTGAACACTGAAGCTTTCTTT. Protein: CSGGRDTLNTEAFF.

This chain joins TRBV29-1 and TRBJ1-2, with D tentatively TRBD1 (5 bases). This CDR3 comprises 17 residues. Trimming shortened V by 0 bases and J by 4 bases, and 21 bases separated the two germline ends. From germline, CDR1 is SQVTM and CDR2 ANQGSEA. CDR3: CSVEDLPQGAEVYGYTF. The CDR3 nucleotides read TGCAGCGTTGAAGACCTTCCCCAGGGCGCGGAAGTCTATGGCTACACCTTC.

The rearrangement joins TRBV20-1 to TRBJ1-2, with unresolved D. This CDR3 is 14 amino acids long. Trimming took off 3 bases at V and 0 bases at J, with 11 bases between the two ends. The germline V gene has CDR1 DFQATT and CDR2 SNEGSKA (reference sequence). The CDR3 DNA sequence: TGCAGTGCTAGTCGGTCAGTCGCTAACTATGGCTACACCTTC. This encodes CSASRSVANYGYTF.

This clonotype occurred a few times. The chain has TRBV19 and TRBJ2-1; D may be TRBD2 (5 bases). The ends were cut back, 3 bases at V and 7 bases at J, with 16 bases in the middle. This CDR3 has 15 amino acids. The V gene's germline CDR1 is LNHDA and CDR2 SQIVND (reference sequence). The CDR3 DNA follows: TGTGCCAGTAGTATTGCTAGCTATACAGCGAATGAGCAGTTCTTC. It yields the protein CASSIASYTANEQFF.

This clonotype has a handful of counts. The chain employs TRBV12-3 or TRBV12-4 and TRBJ2-3; D is perhaps TRBD1 or TRBD2 (5 bases each). The CDR3 has 14 residues. The V and J ends lost 6 bases and 6 bases respectively, with 16 bases between them. CDR3 sequence: CASSTGPTPDTQYF. DNA for the CDR3: TGTGCCAGCAGCACGGGACCCACACCCGATACGCAGTATTTT.

The V gene is TRBV24-1, the J gene TRBJ2-1; D unclear. V was shortened by 10 bases and J by 5 bases, with 8 bases between the two germline ends. CDR1 and CDR2 from the germline V gene are KGHDR and SFDVKD. This CDR3 has 11 amino acids. The CDR3 DNA is TGTGCCACTAGTATCAACAATGAGCAGTTCTTC. Translation gives CATSINNEQFF.

V and J are TRBV7-2 and TRBJ2-5; the match to TRBD1 covers 10 bases. Germline V lookup: CDR1 SGHTA, CDR2 FQGNSA. This CDR3 region has 17 residues. The junction had 9 bases not matched to a gene; V was cut back by 5 bases and J by 0 bases. For the CDR3, the DNA is TGTGCCAGCAGCCGGGACAGGGGACCATTGTACCAAGAGACCCAGTACTTC. This sequence encodes CASSRDRGPLYQETQYF.

This clonotype has a handful of counts. The chain has TRBV7-9 and TRBJ1-2; 7 bases align to TRBD1. V was clipped by 10 bases and J by 0 bases; unmatched bases: 5. The CDR3 contains 13 residues. Looked up from germline, CDR1 is SEHNR and CDR2 is FQNEAQ (reference sequence). CDR3 amino acids: CATKGAANYGYTF. The CDR3 DNA reads TGTGCCACCAAGGGGGCAGCTAACTATGGCTACACCTTC.

This clonotype was counted between two and nine times. The genes are TRBV20-1 and TRBJ2-7, with 15 bases fitting TRBD2. The CDR3 has 14 amino acids. The germline V gene has CDR1 DFQATT and CDR2 SNEGSKA (reference sequence). With V trimmed by 5 bases and J by 6 bases, 5 bases remained unmatched. The DNA for the CDR3 is TGCAGTGCTGAAGGACTAGCGGGAGGGCCCGAGCAGTACTTC. It is translated as CSAEGLAGGPEQYF.

This clonotype was seen repeatedly, ten times or more. The chain's CDR3 is CASEYKQGLMNTEAFF. As DNA, the CDR3 is TGTGCCAGCGAATATAAACAGGGTCTTATGAACACTGAAGCTTTCTTT. The chain links TRBV27 to TRBJ1-1, with D tentatively TRBD1 (6 bases). Germline V gene data show CDR1 as MNHEY and CDR2 as SMNVEV (reference sequence). V lost 8 bases, J lost 0 bases, and 19 bases lay in between. This CDR3 contains 16 residues.

The rearrangement joins TRBV27 to TRBJ2-6, with 11 positions matching TRBD1. CDR1 and CDR2 (germline): MNHEY, SMNVEV (reference sequence). The CDR3 contains 20 residues. Losses at the gene ends were 3 bases for V and 0 bases for J; bases not matched to a gene: 10. The CDR3 DNA is TGTGCCAGCAGTTTTTACACCGGGACAGGGGGTTACTCTGGGGCCAACGTCCTGACTTTC. The encoded protein is CASSFYTGTGGYSGANVLTF.

This rearrangement joins TRBV12-3 or TRBV12-4 to TRBJ1-1; D may be TRBD1 (6 bases). The CDR3 extends over 11 amino acids. The V end was cut by 5 bases, the J end by 13 bases, with 14 bases between. The CDR3 loop is CASSGGPDLFF. The CDR3 nucleotides read TGTGCCAGCAGTGGGGGCCCGGATCTTTTCTTT.

This rearrangement joins TRBV12-3 or TRBV12-4 to TRBJ2-3, with 10 bases lining up with TRBD2. The CDR3 contains 18 residues. The V segment lost 6 bases and the J segment 2 bases; nucleotides outside the gene matches: 14. CDR3 loop: CASRSSAGGLWDTDTQYF. CDR3 coding DNA: TGTGCCAGCAGGAGCTCAGCGGGAGGGCTTTGGGACACAGATACGCAGTATTTT.

This clonotype was detected only a few times. V usage is TRBV11-1 and J usage is TRBJ2-4; D perhaps matches TRBD2 (6 bases). V was pared by 5 bases and J by 0 bases, with 20 bases between. The V gene's germline CDR1 is SGHAT and CDR2 FQDESV (reference sequence). The CDR3 runs to 18 residues. The CDR3 bases are TGTGCCAGCAGCCACTACGGCCCGGAGGGGCTAGCCAAAAACATTCAGTACTTC. Protein sequence: CASSHYGPEGLAKNIQYF.

This CDR3 is CASSLSTRGGFYGYTF. The CDR3, as DNA: TGTGCCAGCAGTTTATCGACGAGGGGAGGCTTCTATGGCTACACCTTC. This rearrangement joins TRBV27 to TRBJ1-2; TRBD1 is a possible D gene (5 bases). The ends were cut back, 0 bases at V and 4 bases at J, with 15 bases in the middle. Germline CDR1 reads MNHEY; CDR2 reads SMNVEV (reference sequence). The CDR3 has 16 amino acids.

About this clonotype itself: This sequence may be a read error, since a much larger clone differs from it by one base. V usage is TRBV2 and J usage is TRBJ2-1; 7 nucleotides match TRBD2. Germline V gene lookup returns CDR1 SNHLY and CDR2 FYNNEI. CDR3 length: 17 residues. CDR3 DNA sequence: TGTGCCTGCAGTTGGGTTCCCGGGAGGACCTCCTACAATGAGCAGTTCTTC. Amino acids: CACSWVPGRTSYNEQFF. The full variable domain, completed using reference TRBV2 and TRBJ2-1, is EPEVTQTPSHQVTQMGQEVILRCVPISNHLYFYWYRQILGQKVEFLVSFYNNEISEKSEIFDDQFSVERPDGSNFTLKIRSTKLEDSAMYFCACSWVPGRTSYNEQFFGPGTRLTVL.